One sample yielded the 20 T cell receptor beta chains listed below, sequenced in a study of shared clonotypes between healthy human individuals. The method was immunoSEQ multiplex PCR; TCRdb's version includes in-frame clones alone and lacks a portion of them. This table holds 950,000 to 1,100,000 clones, roughly 80% found once. Sequencing was done on a sample of memory CD4+ T cells sorted from blood. The subset was: CD45RA-negative fraction. These receptors came from a man aged 18 to 29 in good health.

The chain links TRBV2 to TRBJ1-3; D possibly corresponds to TRBD1 (5 bases). This CDR3 is 14 amino acids long. Germline CDR1 and CDR2: SNHLY and FYNNEI. V was pared by 4 bases and J by 9 bases, with 16 bases between. This CDR3 reads CASSGPSLGGTIYF. In DNA, the CDR3 is TGTGCCAGCAGTGGGCCTAGCCTCGGGGGCACCATATATTTT.

The count of this clone is one. The sample carries other DNA sequences with the same CDR3. CDR3 nucleotides: TGTGCCAGCAGTTTAGGGGCAGGGAACTATGGCTACACCTTC. Protein product: CASSLGAGNYGYTF. The V and J genes are TRBV27 and TRBJ1-2; the D gene is possibly TRBD1 (5 bases). Germline V gene sequence: CDR1 MNHEY, CDR2 SMNVEV (reference sequence). V was shortened by 2 bases and J by 2 bases, with 9 bases between the two germline ends. The length of the CDR3 is 14 residues.

This sequence joins TRBV19 and TRBJ1-5; 10 nucleotides match TRBD1. CDR1 is LNHDA and CDR2 is SQIVND in the germline V gene (reference sequence). This CDR3 contains 17 residues. V gave up 9 bases and J gave up 1 base; unmatched junction bases: 12. This chain's CDR3 is CASLVPGQGRSNQPQHF. Here the CDR3 DNA reads TGTGCCAGCCTCGTCCCGGGACAGGGGAGGAGCAATCAGCCCCAGCATTTT.

This clone has a handful of counts. The gene calls are TRBV5-6 and TRBJ2-1, with 10 bases that match TRBD2. The CDR3 sequence is 17 residues long. Germline V CDR1 and CDR2: SGHDT, YYEEEE. With 4 bases clipped from V and 7 bases from J, the junction kept 14 bases outside the gene matches. CDR3 residues: CASSRPSGAGGNNEQFF. Written as DNA, the CDR3 is TGTGCCAGCAGCCGGCCCTCCGGAGCGGGGGGGAATAATGAGCAGTTCTTC.

This chain links TRBV9 with TRBJ2-5; D call uncertain. The CDR3 is 15 residues long. Trimming cost V 0 bases and J 5 bases, with 14 bases left between them. The germline CDR1 and CDR2 sequences are SGDLS and YYNGEE. The CDR3 nucleotides are TGTGCCAGCAGCGTAGGGTCGGTAGGGCCGGAGACCCAGTACTTC. Amino acid sequence: CASSVGSVGPETQYF.

As for this clone: Other DNA sequences of this sample code for an identical CDR3. The rearrangement links TRBV11-2 to TRBJ2-5; D is ambiguous. Germline CDR1 SGHAT, CDR2 FQNNGV. The CDR3 spans 12 residues. Deletions cut 5 bases from V and 2 bases from J, with 6 bases between. The CDR3 loop reads CASSPSQETQYF. DNA for the CDR3: TGTGCCAGCAGCCCGAGTCAAGAGACCCAGTACTTC.

The rearrangement uses TRBV2 and TRBJ2-1; TRBD2 aligns across 12 bases. Germline V gives CDR1 SNHLY, CDR2 FYNNEI. V gave up 5 bases and J gave up 10 bases; unmatched junction bases: 9. The CDR3 runs to 15 residues. CDR3 nucleotides: TGTGCCAGCAGTTACACTAGCGGGGGGCTCAGGGAGCAGTTCTTC. It is translated as CASSYTSGGLREQFF. Filled out from reference TRBV2 and TRBJ2-1, the complete variable domain reads EPEVTQTPSHQVTQMGQEVILRCVPISNHLYFYWYRQILGQKVEFLVSFYNNEISEKSEIFDDQFSVERPDGSNFTLKIRSTKLEDSAMYFCASSYTSGGLREQFFGPGTRLTVL.

The rearrangement uses TRBV7-9 and TRBJ1-6; D gene uncertain. V was cut by 2 bases and J by 2 bases, with 13 bases left in between. The CDR3 runs to 17 residues. CDR1 is SEHNR, CDR2 FQNEAQ, per germline (reference sequence). The CDR3 sequence: CASSLSEGVTYNSPLHF. The CDR3 nucleotides read TGTGCCAGCAGCTTATCAGAGGGCGTAACCTATAATTCACCCCTCCACTTT.

This clone has at least ten counts. This rearrangement joins TRBV5-1 to TRBJ1-6; D possibly corresponds to TRBD1 (6 bases). The germline V gene has CDR1 SGHRS and CDR2 YFSETQ. V was clipped by 4 bases and J by 6 bases, with 11 bases between them. The CDR3 is 14 residues long. The CDR3 here is CASSRGQINSPLHF. The CDR3 DNA reads TGCGCCAGCAGCCGCGGACAGATTAATTCACCCCTCCACTTT.

J is TRBJ2-3 and V is TRBV19; possibly TRBD2 for D (5 bases). The CDR3 runs to 15 residues. Germline V gene lookup returns CDR1 LNHDA and CDR2 SQIVND (reference sequence). Trimming shortened V by 8 bases and J by 3 bases, and 18 bases separated the two germline ends. This chain's CDR3 is CASVRTAGETDTQYF. The CDR3 region has the DNA TGTGCCAGTGTTAGGACCGCCGGGGAGACAGATACGCAGTATTTT.

Regarding this clone: Other DNA sequences from this sample encode an identical CDR3 as well. The J gene is TRBJ2-1, the V gene TRBV6-5; D call uncertain. Germline CDR1 MNHEY, CDR2 SVGAGI. This CDR3 region has 11 residues. Trimming took off 6 bases at V and 6 bases at J, with 6 bases between the two ends. CDR3 nucleotide sequence: TGTGCCAGCAGCCGTAGCAATGAGCAGTTCTTC. Its protein is CASSRSNEQFF.

V gene TRBV5-1 combines with J gene TRBJ2-3; 15 bases are shared with TRBD2. This CDR3 spans 17 amino acids. The trim removed 7 bases at V and 2 bases at J, leaving 8 bases unmatched. The V gene's germline CDR1 is SGHRS and CDR2 YFSETQ. CDR3 region: CASQSRTSGGATDTQYF. CDR3 coding DNA: TGCGCCAGCCAATCCCGGACTAGCGGGGGGGCCACAGATACGCAGTATTTT.

This clone occurred a few times. The rearrangement links TRBV9 to TRBJ1-2; no clear D. Trimming stripped 2 bases from V and 3 bases from J, with 14 bases between. CDR3 length: 15 residues. Germline values: CDR1 SGDLS, CDR2 YYNGEE. CDR3 protein: CASSVEGLSHYGYTF. The CDR3 DNA follows: TGTGCCAGCAGCGTGGAAGGGCTTAGTCACTATGGCTACACCTTC. Together with reference TRBV9 and TRBJ1-2, the CDR3 gives the full variable domain: DSGVTQTPKHLITATGQRVTLRCSPRSGDLSVYWYQQSLDQGLQFLIQYYNGEERAKGNILERFSAQQFPDLHSELNLSSLELGDSALYFCASSVEGLSHYGYTFGSGTRLTVV.

This clone was picked up many times. The chain joins TRBV18 to TRBJ2-3, with 7 bases identical to TRBD2. After removal of 3 bases from V and 1 base from J, the junction contained 13 bases not matched to a gene. Germline V gives CDR1 KGHSH, CDR2 LQKENI. The CDR3 spans 18 residues. This CDR3 is CASSPLPLLGGGTDTQYF. The CDR3 DNA sequence: TGTGCCAGCTCACCGCTCCCCCTTTTGGGAGGGGGCACAGATACGCAGTATTTT.

Remarks on this clone: The identical CDR3 is also encoded by other nucleotide sequences in the sample. J is TRBJ2-3 and V is TRBV28; D is perhaps TRBD2 (6 bases). The CDR3 covers 14 residues. Per the germline V gene, CDR1 is MDHEN and CDR2 is SYDVKM. Trimming pared 6 bases from V and 1 base from J, leaving 11 bases between. CDR3 nucleotides: TGTGCCAGCAGGCCCGGGGGTGGCACAGATACGCAGTATTTT. It specifies CASRPGGGTDTQYF.

V usage is TRBV5-1 and J usage is TRBJ2-7; possibly TRBD1 for D (5 bases). The CDR3 consists of 13 residues. Germline values: CDR1 SGHRS, CDR2 YFSETQ. V was shortened by 4 bases and J by 7 bases, with 15 bases between the two germline ends. The CDR3 reads CASSLLGAWEQYF. The CDR3 DNA reads as TGCGCCAGCAGCCTTCTAGGGGCTTGGGAGCAGTACTTC.

This rearrangement joins TRBV7-9 to TRBJ1-2; D perhaps matches TRBD1 (6 bases). The CDR3 consists of 14 residues. V lost 5 bases to trimming and J lost 2 bases, with 12 bases between them. The V gene's germline CDR1 is SEHNR and CDR2 FQNEAQ (reference sequence). The CDR3, as DNA: TGTGCCAGCAGCGGCTCGACAGGAAACTATGGCTACACCTTC. Its translation is CASSGSTGNYGYTF.

The DNA of the CDR3 is TGTGCCAGTAGCGGGAGAATGAGGTGGGGCACAGATACGCAGTATTTT. It encodes CASSGRMRWGTDTQYF. This sequence joins TRBV19 and TRBJ2-3, with D tentatively TRBD2 (6 bases). The CDR3 runs 16 residues. Germline V lookup: CDR1 LNHDA, CDR2 SQIVND (reference sequence). Trimming stripped 6 bases from V and 1 base from J, with 17 bases between.

The J gene is TRBJ2-7, the V gene TRBV5-1; D unresolved. V was pared by 4 bases and J by 2 bases, with 10 bases between. The CDR3 has 13 residues. Germline V gene lookup returns CDR1 SGHRS and CDR2 YFSETQ. CDR3 bases: TGCGCCAGCAGCCTTAGACCCACCTACGAGCAGTACTTC. It yields the protein CASSLRPTYEQYF.

This chain joins TRBV27 and TRBJ2-3; D is perhaps TRBD2 (5 bases). V was clipped by 6 bases and J by 1 base, with 14 bases between them. The CDR3 length is 15 residues. The germline V gene has CDR1 MNHEY and CDR2 SMNVEV (reference sequence). The CDR3 DNA is TGTGCCAGCAGCTGGCGGGCGGGTCGCACAGATACGCAGTATTTT. Translated, it gives CASSWRAGRTDTQYF.